Each of the 17 T cell receptor beta chains below was sequenced from the same sample in a study of metastatic and nonmetastatic thyroid tumors (dated by TCRdb to between 2020 and 2021). None of the patients had been given any treatment before thyroid surgery. The library relied on PCR. Sequencing relied on an Illumina HiSeq 4000. The raw public reads went through TCRdb reprocessing: fastp at Q25, MiXCR clone calling, in-frame beta chains kept. The sample data list roughly 12,000 clones, and 27% of these were observed just once. 15% to 20% of the sample goes to the ten largest clones. Sample: tumor tissue. These receptors came from a female donor with papillary thyroid cancer or a benign thyroid nodule (not recorded which). Some clones in this sample may be carry-over from other donors' samples.

This clone was found many times. A much larger clone lies one base from this, so it may be a read error. At the DNA level, this CDR3 is encoded by other sequences in the same sample as well. This chain connects TRBV20-1 to TRBJ2-5; 9 nucleotides align to TRBD2. This CDR3 contains 15 residues. Germline-derived CDR1 and CDR2 are DFQATT and SNEGSKA (reference sequence). As DNA, the CDR3 is TGCAGTGACTCGACTAGCGGTGGAGGTAGAGAGACCCAATACTTC. It translates to CSDSTSGGGRETQYF.

This clone turned up a few times. The CDR3: CASSSGQFGVDQETQYF. The CDR3, as DNA: TGTGCCAGCAGTTCGGGACAATTTGGGGTTGACCAAGAGACCCAGTACTTC. V usage is TRBV6-1 and J usage is TRBJ2-5, with D perhaps matching TRBD1 (6 bases). Germline CDR1 MNHNS, CDR2 SASEGT. The CDR3 is made up of 17 amino acids. V was pared by 5 bases and J by 0 bases, with 19 bases between.

The chain carries TRBV11-2 and TRBJ2-7; 8 bases map to TRBD2. Germline CDR1 SGHAT, CDR2 FQNNGV. V lost 5 bases, J lost 7 bases, and 19 bases stayed unmatched. The CDR3 loop spans 17 amino acids. The CDR3 coding sequence is TGTGCCAGCAGCCCCAAGGGGTGGGGACTAGGATCAGGGGAGCAGTACTTC. As protein: CASSPKGWGLGSGEQYF.

V gene TRBV6-1 combines with J gene TRBJ2-7, with D unresolved. The length of the CDR3 is 13 residues. CDR1 MNHNS and CDR2 SASEGT come from the germline V gene. V lost 5 bases and J lost 0, with 8 bases in between. CDR3 coding DNA: TGTGCCAGCAGTCCCACTAACTCCTACGAGCAGTACTTC. This gives the protein CASSPTNSYEQYF.

The CDR3 sequence is CASSLSRAGELFF. CDR3 nucleotides: TGTGCCAGCAGTTTATCGAGGGCCGGGGAGCTGTTTTTT. The rearrangement joins TRBV27 to TRBJ2-2; tentative D call: TRBD2 (5 bases). The CDR3 totals 13 residues. CDR1 MNHEY and CDR2 SMNVEV come from the germline V gene (reference sequence). V lost 0 bases to trimming and J lost 6 bases, with 5 bases between them.

This clone ranks as medium-sized. Other DNA sequences from this sample encode an identical CDR3 as well. The gene calls are TRBV6-1 and TRBJ2-7, with 8 positions matching TRBD1. After removal of 6 bases from V and 7 bases from J, the junction contained 8 bases not matched to a gene. CDR1 is MNHNS, CDR2 SASEGT, per germline. CDR3 size: 13 residues. CDR3: CASSQLQGGEQYF. In DNA, the CDR3 is TGTGCCAGCAGCCAACTACAGGGGGGTGAGCAGTACTTC.

By share, this clone counts as medium-sized. CDR3: CASSIGGTGAGGANVLTF. Here the CDR3 DNA reads TGTGCCAGTAGTATAGGTGGGACAGGGGCAGGAGGGGCCAACGTCCTGACTTTC. The chain links TRBV19 to TRBJ2-6; 10 nucleotides match TRBD1. The germline V gene has CDR1 LNHDA and CDR2 SQIVND (reference sequence). With V trimmed by 1 base and J by 4 bases, 7 bases remained unmatched. The CDR3 extends over 18 amino acids.

The rearrangement links TRBV5-1 to TRBJ2-6, with 12 nucleotides matching TRBD2. J lost 0 bases, V lost 4 bases, and 5 bases had no gene match. Germline CDR1 reads SGHRS; CDR2 reads YFSETQ. This CDR3 region has 18 residues. The CDR3 is CASSPGLAGGSGANVLTF. CDR3 coding DNA: TGCGCCAGCAGCCCGGGACTAGCGGGTGGCTCTGGGGCCAACGTCCTGACTTTC. The full variable domain, with the rest looked up from reference TRBV5-1 and TRBJ2-6, is KAGVTQTPRYLIKTRGQQVTLSCSPISGHRSVSWYQQTPGQGLQFLFEYFSETQRNKGNFPGRFSGRQFSNSRSEMNVSTLELGDSALYLCASSPGLAGGSGANVLTFGAGSRLTVL.

This clone showed up many times. The chain carries TRBV19 and TRBJ2-7, with TRBD1 identical over 9 bases. V was clipped by 6 bases and J by 2 bases; unmatched bases: 11. The germline V gene has CDR1 LNHDA and CDR2 SQIVND (reference sequence). The CDR3 consists of 16 residues. The CDR3 nucleotides are TGTGCCAGTAGGATCGACGGACAGGGGCTAGCCTACGAGCAGTACTTC. The encoded protein is CASRIDGQGLAYEQYF.

This clone was detected many times. The CDR3 here is CASSLVASAGDTQYF. CDR3 nucleotides: TGTGCCAGCAGCTTAGTGGCTAGCGCAGGAGATACGCAGTATTTT. This chain joins TRBV13 and TRBJ2-3; D perhaps matches TRBD2 (6 bases). Germline CDR1 reads PRHDT; CDR2 reads FYEKMQ (reference sequence). This CDR3 has 15 amino acids. V lost 1 base to trimming and J lost 5 bases, with 13 bases between them.

The chain is built from TRBV27 and TRBJ2-1; the D is unclear. The CDR3 consists of 15 residues. Germline CDR1 and CDR2: MNHEY and SMNVEV (reference sequence). Trimming took 6 bases from V and 4 from J, leaving 16 bases between them. CDR3 nucleotides: TGTGCCAGCAGGGCCAGACCGCACCCGTACAATGAGCAGTTCTTC. Translation gives CASRARPHPYNEQFF.

This clone was counted a few times. V gene TRBV6-1 combines with J gene TRBJ2-3; TRBD1 matches 8 bases. Germline values: CDR1 MNHNS, CDR2 SASEGT. Germline trimming cut 6 bases from V and 5 bases from J; bases unmatched to any gene: 7. The CDR3 loop spans 14 amino acids. CDR3 amino acids: CASSPDRVGDTQYF. In nucleotides, the CDR3 is TGTGCCAGCAGCCCGGACAGGGTGGGAGATACGCAGTATTTT.

The sample holds a few counts of this clone. Relative to the germline gene, one junction end is altered; a read error may explain this. The chain is built from TRBV13 and TRBJ2-7; D call uncertain. The CDR3 length is 11 residues. The germline gives CDR1 PRHDT, CDR2 FYEKMQ (reference sequence). CDR3 coding DNA: TGTGCCAGCAGCTTAGGACAAGGACCTATCTTC. Its translation is CASSLGQGPIF.

The genes are TRBV20-1 and TRBJ2-3; 16 bases align to TRBD2. Trimming cost V 6 bases and J 3 bases; bases outside gene matches: 3. CDR1 and CDR2 (germline): DFQATT, SNEGSKA (reference sequence). The CDR3 contains 15 residues. CDR3 sequence (DNA): TGCAGTGCGGTGGGACTAGCGGGAGGGACAGATACGCAGTATTTT. As protein: CSAVGLAGGTDTQYF.

This clone showed up many times. This rearrangement joins TRBV16 to TRBJ1-2, with D unclear. Trimming took off 4 bases at V and 7 bases at J, with 13 bases between the two ends. In germline, CDR1 is KGHSY, CDR2 FQNENV. The CDR3 consists of 13 residues. CDR3 protein: CASSPDKAGGYTF. CDR3 DNA: TGTGCCAGCAGCCCAGACAAGGCGGGTGGCTACACCTTC.

This clone turned up a few times. This chain joins TRBV12-3 or TRBV12-4 and TRBJ2-3; D uncertain. The CDR3 covers 14 residues. V was cut by 6 bases and J by 6 bases, with 16 bases left in between. In DNA form, the CDR3 reads TGTGCCAGCAGCTCCGTATCATTGGGGGATACGCAGTATTTT. It is translated as CASSSVSLGDTQYF.

The J gene is TRBJ1-2, the V gene TRBV6-1; a weak D match, TRBD1 (6 bases). The V end lost 6 bases, the J end lost 5 bases, and 13 bases lay between the germline ends. The CDR3 runs to 13 residues. Germline V CDR1 and CDR2: MNHNS, SASEGT. The CDR3 loop is CASSVDRNYGYTF. Written as DNA, the CDR3 is TGTGCCAGCAGCGTCGACAGGAATTATGGCTACACCTTC.